The 11 T cell receptor beta chains presented below share a single source sample, sequenced in a study of fetal regulatory T cell absence and autoimmunity. TCRdb's table, derived via immunoSEQ multiplex PCR, lists solely in-frame clones and lacks some. In the table there are 95,000 or so clones, roughly 70% of which are singletons. The sequenced sample was pancreas tissue. Source of these receptors: a male donor with IPEX syndrome.

This rearrangement joins TRBV14 to TRBJ2-2, with D perhaps matching TRBD1 (6 bases). Germline CDR1 SGHDN, CDR2 FVKESK. This CDR3 has 15 amino acids. Trimming took 4 bases from V and 1 from J, leaving 10 bases between them. The chain's CDR3 is CASSLKGQNTGELFF. The DNA for the CDR3 is TGTGCCAGCAGCCTAAAGGGACAGAACACCGGGGAGCTGTTTTTT.

J is TRBJ2-7 and V is TRBV29-1; a possible D gene is TRBD1 (6 bases). Trimming shortened V by 6 bases and J by 7 bases, and 16 bases separated the two germline ends. This CDR3 region has 12 residues. Germline CDR1 is SQVTM and CDR2 is ANQGSEA. CDR3 bases: TGCAGCGTCGGCGAGGCAGGGGTGGAGCAGTACTTC. This translates into CSVGEAGVEQYF.

The rearrangement uses TRBV5-1 and TRBJ2-3; D unresolved. The germline V and J ends were trimmed by 0 bases and 2 bases, with 7 bases remaining between them. The CDR3 consists of 14 residues. CDR1 is SGHRS and CDR2 is YFSETQ in the germline V gene. In DNA form, the CDR3 reads TGCGCCAGCAGCTTGGACGGCGACACAGATACGCAGTATTTT. This translates into CASSLDGDTDTQYF.

CDR3 amino acids: CSADTNYGYTF. The CDR3 DNA sequence: TGCAGTGCTGACACTAACTATGGCTACACCTTC. The V call is TRBV20-1, the J call TRBJ1-2; D uncertain. V was clipped by 5 bases and J by 0 bases, with 4 bases between them. The germline gives CDR1 DFQATT, CDR2 SNEGSKA (reference sequence). The CDR3 runs 11 residues.

This chain links TRBV11-2 with TRBJ2-5; tentative D call: TRBD2 (6 bases). Between the trimmed V and J ends, which lost 1 base and 3 bases, there was a span of 6 bases. Germline CDR1 SGHAT, CDR2 FQNNGV. The CDR3 consists of 13 residues. For the CDR3, the DNA is TGTGCCAGCAGCTTAGGACTAGAAGAGACCCAGTACTTC. This translates into CASSLGLEETQYF.

The V gene is TRBV4-1, the J gene TRBJ2-4; D possibly corresponds to TRBD2 (6 bases). V lost 1 base to trimming and J lost 6 bases, with 13 bases between them. The CDR3 covers 15 residues. In germline, CDR1 is MGHRA, CDR2 YSYEKL. The CDR3 spells CASSQVAGTGNIQYF. The CDR3 coding sequence is TGCGCCAGCAGCCAAGTCGCCGGGACTGGAAACATTCAGTACTTC.

This sequence joins TRBV7-9 and TRBJ1-4, with TRBD1 as a possible D gene (5 bases). Trimming cost V 0 bases and J 6 bases, with 11 bases left between them. The CDR3 is 15 amino acids. The germline V gene has CDR1 SEHNR and CDR2 FQNEAQ (reference sequence). CDR3 sequence reads: CASSLAVGHHEKLFF. CDR3 in DNA: TGTGCCAGCAGCTTAGCGGTGGGGCATCATGAAAAACTGTTTTTT.

The rearrangement joins TRBV7-9 to TRBJ2-3; 10 nucleotides line up with TRBD2. The CDR3 has 16 residues. V was clipped by 0 bases and J by 6 bases; unmatched bases: 6. Germline CDR1 SEHNR, CDR2 FQNEAQ (reference sequence). CDR3 DNA sequence: TGTGCCAGCAGCTTAGCGTCTAGCGGGGGTTGGGATACGCAGTATTTT. This codes for CASSLASSGGWDTQYF. The full variable domain, with the rest looked up from reference TRBV7-9 and TRBJ2-3, is DTGVSQNPRHKITKRGQNVTFRCDPISEHNRLYWYRQTLGQGPEFLTYFQNEAQLEKSRLLSDRFSAERPKGSFSTLEIQRTEQGDSAMYLCASSLASSGGWDTQYFGPGTRLTVL.

The chain links TRBV5-1 to TRBJ2-3; 12 bases align to TRBD2. The V segment lost 1 base and the J segment 0 bases; nucleotides outside the gene matches: 6. The germline gives CDR1 SGHRS, CDR2 YFSETQ. This CDR3 contains 18 residues. The CDR3 region has the DNA TGCGCCAGCAGCTTGTCCCTAGCGGGGGGGCCTAGCACAGATACGCAGTATTTT. Translated, it gives CASSLSLAGGPSTDTQYF. Full variable domain (rest looked up from reference TRBV5-1 and TRBJ2-3): KAGVTQTPRYLIKTRGQQVTLSCSPISGHRSVSWYQQTPGQGLQFLFEYFSETQRNKGNFPGRFSGRQFSNSRSEMNVSTLELGDSALYLCASSLSLAGGPSTDTQYFGPGTRLTVL.

The chain uses TRBV19 and TRBJ1-3; no definite D call. The length of the CDR3 is 15 residues. Germline assignment: CDR1 LNHDA and CDR2 SQIVND (reference sequence). Trimming pared 1 base from V and 0 bases from J, leaving 7 bases between. DNA for the CDR3: TGTGCCAGTAGTATAGTGGATTTCTCTGGAAACACCATATATTTT. Amino acids: CASSIVDFSGNTIYF.

A note on this clone: Other DNA sequences in the same sample also yield this CDR3. The genes are TRBV11-3 and TRBJ2-3; D is uncertain. The V and J ends lost 0 bases and 2 bases respectively, with 3 bases between them. The CDR3 length is 13 residues. Germline V gene lookup returns CDR1 SGHNT and CDR2 YENEEA. CDR3 in amino acids: CASSLDSTDTQYF. DNA of the CDR3: TGTGCCAGCAGCTTAGACTCCACAGATACGCAGTATTTT.